Below, 19 T cell receptor beta chains from the same sample are listed, as sequenced in a study of T cells after yellow fever vaccination. One entry per CDR3 protein, called by TCRdb with MiXCR from the 5' RACE reads. This table holds hundreds of thousands of distinct CDR3 sequences, around 19% found once. The sample in question was PBMCs, obtained before the yellow fever booster vaccination. The receptors come from a man younger than 30 who received the YFV17D yellow fever vaccine.

This clonotype showed up just once. This rearrangement joins TRBV7-2 to TRBJ2-4; TRBD1 matches at 9 bases. V was clipped by 1 base and J by 8 bases; unmatched bases: 0. The CDR3 totals 13 residues. CDR1 and CDR2 (germline): SGHTA, FQGNSA. The DNA of the CDR3 is TGTGCCAGCAGCTTAGGGACAGGGGACATTCAGTACTTC. It translates to CASSLGTGDIQYF.

The CDR3 loop is CASSHRRTGYNQPQHF. The CDR3 DNA is TGTGCCAGCAGTCACCGACGGACAGGGTACAATCAGCCCCAGCATTTT. The chain couples TRBV6-5 to TRBJ1-5; the match to TRBD1 covers 8 bases. The CDR3 covers 16 residues. V was pared by 5 bases and J by 3 bases, with 9 bases of the junction left unmatched. The germline V gene encodes CDR1 MNHEY and CDR2 SVGAGI.

The genes are TRBV12-3 or TRBV12-4 and TRBJ1-4; D ambiguous. V was clipped by 3 bases and J by 3 bases, with 5 bases between them. The CDR3 spans 13 residues. CDR3 residues: CASSLWANEKLFF. CDR3 coding DNA: TGTGCCAGCAGTTTGTGGGCTAATGAAAAACTGTTTTTT.

This clonotype occurred a few times. V gene TRBV9 combines with J gene TRBJ2-2; the D call may be TRBD1 or TRBD2 (5 bases each). Germline-derived CDR1 and CDR2 are SGDLS and YYNGEE. Trimming removed 3 bases at V and 6 bases at J, with 18 bases between. The CDR3 has 16 amino acids. The CDR3 protein is CASSAPGNPRAGELFF. In DNA form, the CDR3 reads TGTGCCAGCAGCGCCCCAGGGAACCCGAGGGCCGGGGAGCTGTTTTTT.

This chain uses TRBV4-2 with TRBJ2-5; 10 nucleotides align to TRBD2. This CDR3 region has 16 residues. The germline V gene encodes CDR1 LGHNA and CDR2 YNFKEQ. Unmatched junction bases numbered 7, after V lost 1 base and J lost 5 bases. The CDR3 sequence is CASSQGVAGGDETQYF. The CDR3 DNA reads as TGTGCCAGCAGCCAAGGGGTAGCGGGGGGTGATGAGACCCAGTACTTC.

The V call is TRBV7-9, the J call TRBJ1-1; a weak D match, TRBD1 (6 bases). The CDR3 has 16 residues. Deletions cut 1 base from V and 5 bases from J, with 17 bases between. CDR1 is SEHNR, CDR2 FQNEAQ, per germline (reference sequence). The CDR3 DNA is TGTGCCAGCAGCTTAGTAGTACAGGGTGATGGAACTGAAGCTTTCTTT. Its translation: CASSLVVQGDGTEAFF.

This chain links TRBV9 with TRBJ2-2, with D perhaps given as TRBD1 or TRBD2 (5 bases each). CDR3 length: 15 residues. Germline V gene lookup returns CDR1 SGDLS and CDR2 YYNGEE. The V gene lost 3 bases and the J gene lost 6 bases, with 15 bases spanning the gap. CDR3 coding DNA: TGTGCCAGCAGCGAGTCGGGGCTAGTCGCCGGGGAGCTGTTTTTT. Its protein is CASSESGLVAGELFF.

The CDR3 nucleotides read TGCAGTGCTAGAAAGGACAGGGGATATTCACCCCTCCACTTT. Encoded protein: CSARKDRGYSPLHF. The chain links TRBV20-1 to TRBJ1-6, with 9 bases matching TRBD1. The J segment lost 8 bases and the V segment lost 2 bases, leaving 4 bases of the junction unmatched. Germline V gene data show CDR1 as DFQATT and CDR2 as SNEGSKA (reference sequence). CDR3 length equals 14 residues.

This chain connects TRBV27 to TRBJ2-7; D possibly matches TRBD1 or TRBD2 (6 bases each). CDR3 length: 16 amino acids. Germline CDR1 reads MNHEY; CDR2 reads SMNVEV (reference sequence). Trimming removed 3 bases from V and 0 bases from J, with 15 bases in between. The CDR3 DNA reads TGTGCCAGCAGTTTGGGGGCCGGGGGTCTCTCCTACGAGCAGTACTTC. Translation: CASSLGAGGLSYEQYF.

The chain links TRBV7-2 to TRBJ1-6; 9 bases are a match to TRBD1. Germline V lookup: CDR1 SGHTA, CDR2 FQGNSA. This CDR3 spans 14 amino acids. V shed 6 bases and J 13 bases; nucleotides not matched to a gene: 10. CDR3 region: CASRSGQGIYPLHF. The CDR3 nucleotides are TGTGCCAGCAGATCGGGACAGGGCATTTATCCCCTCCACTTT. The complete variable domain, with remaining parts taken from reference TRBV7-2 and TRBJ1-6, reads GAGVSQSPSNKVTEKGKDVELRCDPISGHTALYWYRQSLGQGLEFLIYFQGNSAPDKSGLPSDRFSAERTGGSVSTLTIQRTQQEDSAVYLCASRSGQGIYPLHFGNGTRLTVT.

This clonotype was detected only once. The chain has TRBV7-8 and TRBJ2-6; no definite D call. The CDR3 covers 14 residues. The V gene's germline CDR1 is SGHVS and CDR2 FQNEAQ. Trimming removed 8 bases at V and 4 bases at J, with 12 bases between. This CDR3 reads CASGQGIGANVLTF. The CDR3 region has the DNA TGTGCCAGCGGGCAAGGGATCGGGGCCAACGTCCTGACTTTC.

There are a few counts of this clonotype. The genes are TRBV6-5 and TRBJ2-1; D may match TRBD1 or TRBD2 (5 bases each). CDR1 is MNHEY, CDR2 SVGAGI, per germline. Trimming left V 0 bases short and J 0 bases short, with 15 bases between. There are 18 residues in the CDR3. CDR3 protein: CASSYSPGTEGSYNEQFF. In nucleotides, the CDR3 is TGTGCCAGCAGTTACTCCCCCGGGACCGAAGGCTCCTACAATGAGCAGTTCTTC.

The chain uses TRBV5-1 and TRBJ1-1, with TRBD1 matching 7 bases. The length of the CDR3 is 17 residues. In germline, CDR1 is SGHRS, CDR2 YFSETQ. J gave up 1 base and V 3 bases, and 12 bases lay outside the gene matches. In DNA form, the CDR3 reads TGCGCCAGCAGCTCAACCCCAATGGGACAGACGAACACTGAAGCTTTCTTT. Protein sequence: CASSSTPMGQTNTEAFF.

The chain links TRBV12-3 or TRBV12-4 to TRBJ1-5, with TRBD1 matching over 8 bases. The CDR3 spans 15 residues. The trim removed 4 bases at V and 3 bases at J, leaving 5 bases unmatched. CDR3 sequence: CASSSSQGANQPQHF. The CDR3 nucleotides read TGTGCCAGCAGTTCATCTCAGGGGGCCAATCAGCCCCAGCATTTT.

The chain employs TRBV7-6 and TRBJ2-7, with D maybe TRBD2 (7 bases). CDR1 is SGHVS and CDR2 is FNYEAQ in the germline V gene. V was shortened by 5 bases and J by 7 bases, with 15 bases between the two germline ends. This CDR3 is built from 13 residues. The CDR3 is CASSGGGAREQYV. The CDR3 DNA reads TGTGCCAGCAGCGGAGGGGGGGCGCGGGAGCAGTACGTC.

The chain couples TRBV18 to TRBJ2-2; 8 bases agree with TRBD1. The CDR3 sequence is 14 residues long. V trimming: 6 bases; J trimming: 3 bases; junction bases outside the gene matches: 3. Per germline, CDR1 KGHSH and CDR2 LQKENI. The CDR3 loop reads CASSTTGDTGELFF. CDR3 bases: TGTGCCAGCTCTACGACAGGGGACACCGGGGAGCTGTTTTTT.

This clonotype was picked up a small number of times. The rearrangement joins TRBV7-2 to TRBJ1-4; TRBD1 matches 10 bases. The CDR3 runs 14 residues. Germline V lookup: CDR1 SGHTA, CDR2 FQGNSA. V lost 7 bases to trimming and J lost 7 bases; unmatched junction nucleotides: 6. The chain's CDR3 is CASNPTGGSEKLFF. In DNA form, the CDR3 reads TGTGCCAGCAATCCGACAGGGGGCTCTGAAAAACTGTTTTTT.

In this sample, this clonotype turned up a few times. The chain combines TRBV20-1 with TRBJ2-3, with D maybe TRBD2 (5 bases). The germline gives CDR1 DFQATT, CDR2 SNEGSKA (reference sequence). The V end lost 5 bases, the J end lost 3 bases, and 9 bases lay between the germline ends. The CDR3 extends over 12 amino acids. CDR3 nucleotide sequence: TGCAGTGCTCCCGGACTTACAGATACGCAGTATTTT. Translation gives CSAPGLTDTQYF.

This clonotype has more than one count but fewer than ten. The chain carries TRBV27 and TRBJ2-1, with 10 bases that match TRBD2. V trimming: 3 bases; J trimming: 9 bases; junction bases outside the gene matches: 8. CDR3 length: 15 residues. Germline V gene lookup returns CDR1 MNHEY and CDR2 SMNVEV (reference sequence). CDR3 DNA sequence: TGTGCCAGCAGTTTCGAGCGGGGGGGCTTCGGTGAGCAGTTCTTC. This codes for CASSFERGGFGEQFF.